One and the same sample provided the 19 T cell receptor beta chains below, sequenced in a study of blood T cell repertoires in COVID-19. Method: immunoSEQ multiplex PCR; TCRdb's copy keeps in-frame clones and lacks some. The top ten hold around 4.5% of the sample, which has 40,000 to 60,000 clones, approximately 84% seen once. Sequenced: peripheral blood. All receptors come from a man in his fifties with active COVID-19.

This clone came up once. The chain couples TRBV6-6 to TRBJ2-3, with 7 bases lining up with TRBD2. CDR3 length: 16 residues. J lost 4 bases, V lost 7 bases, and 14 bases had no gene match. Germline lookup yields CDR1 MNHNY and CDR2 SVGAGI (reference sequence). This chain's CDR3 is CASTFPGGGDADTQYF. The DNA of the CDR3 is TGTGCCAGCACTTTCCCCGGGGGAGGGGACGCAGATACGCAGTATTTT.

The CDR3 bases are TGTGCCAGCAATCCCCGGGCTGGGAGCGGTGGCTACACCTTC. Translating gives CASNPRAGSGGYTF. The chain links TRBV2 to TRBJ1-2; no definite D call. Trimming pared 7 bases from V and 7 bases from J, leaving 19 bases between. The CDR3 covers 14 residues. Looked up from germline, CDR1 is SNHLY and CDR2 is FYNNEI.

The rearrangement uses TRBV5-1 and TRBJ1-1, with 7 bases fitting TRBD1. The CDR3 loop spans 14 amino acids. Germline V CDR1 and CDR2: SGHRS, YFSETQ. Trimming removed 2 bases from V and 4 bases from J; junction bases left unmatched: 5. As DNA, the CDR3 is TGCGCCAGCAGCTTCAAGGGGGCGACCACTGAAGCTTTCTTT. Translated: CASSFKGATTEAFF.

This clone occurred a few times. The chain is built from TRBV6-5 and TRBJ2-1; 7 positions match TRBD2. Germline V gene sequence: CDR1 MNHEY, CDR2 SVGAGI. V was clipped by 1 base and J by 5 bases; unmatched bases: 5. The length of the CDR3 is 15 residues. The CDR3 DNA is TGTGCCAGCAGTTACTTGGGACTAAAAGACAATGAGCAGTTCTTC. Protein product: CASSYLGLKDNEQFF.

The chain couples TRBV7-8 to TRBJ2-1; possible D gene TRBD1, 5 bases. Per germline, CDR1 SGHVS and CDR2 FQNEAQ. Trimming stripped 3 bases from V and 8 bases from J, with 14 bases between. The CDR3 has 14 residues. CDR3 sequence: CASSFEKGLDEQFF. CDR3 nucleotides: TGTGCCAGCAGCTTTGAAAAGGGGCTGGATGAGCAGTTCTTC. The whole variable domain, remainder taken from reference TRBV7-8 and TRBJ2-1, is GAGVSQSPRYKVAKRGQDVALRCDPISGHVSLFWYQQALGQGPEFLTYFQNEAQLDKSGLPSDRFFAERPEGSVSTLKIQRTQQEDSAVYLCASSFEKGLDEQFFGPGTRLTVL.

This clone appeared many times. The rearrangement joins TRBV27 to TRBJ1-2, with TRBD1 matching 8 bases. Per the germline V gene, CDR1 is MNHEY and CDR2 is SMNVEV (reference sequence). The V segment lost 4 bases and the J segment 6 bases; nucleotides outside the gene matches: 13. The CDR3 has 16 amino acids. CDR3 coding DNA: TGTGCCAGCAGTTCAAAGGGCAACAGGGGGGTAGATGGCTACACCTTC. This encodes CASSSKGNRGVDGYTF.

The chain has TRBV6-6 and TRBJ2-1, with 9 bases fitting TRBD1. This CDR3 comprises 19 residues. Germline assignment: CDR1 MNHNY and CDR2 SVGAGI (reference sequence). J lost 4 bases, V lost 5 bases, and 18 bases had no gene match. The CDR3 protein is CASSPTNPAGTGFYNEQFF. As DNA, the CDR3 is TGTGCCAGCAGTCCGACTAATCCTGCGGGGACAGGGTTTTACAATGAGCAGTTCTTC.

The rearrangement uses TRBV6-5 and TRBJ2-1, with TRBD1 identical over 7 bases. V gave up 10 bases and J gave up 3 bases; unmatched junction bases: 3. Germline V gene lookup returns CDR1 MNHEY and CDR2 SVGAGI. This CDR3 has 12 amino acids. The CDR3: CATGTVYNEQFF. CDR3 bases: TGTGCCACCGGGACAGTCTACAATGAGCAGTTCTTC.

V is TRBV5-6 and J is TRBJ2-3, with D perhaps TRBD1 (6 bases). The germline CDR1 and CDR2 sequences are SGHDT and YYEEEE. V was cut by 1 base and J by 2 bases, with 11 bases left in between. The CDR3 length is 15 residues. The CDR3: CASSLLGALTDTQYF. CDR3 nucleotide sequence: TGTGCCAGCAGCTTGCTGGGGGCTCTCACAGATACGCAGTATTTT.

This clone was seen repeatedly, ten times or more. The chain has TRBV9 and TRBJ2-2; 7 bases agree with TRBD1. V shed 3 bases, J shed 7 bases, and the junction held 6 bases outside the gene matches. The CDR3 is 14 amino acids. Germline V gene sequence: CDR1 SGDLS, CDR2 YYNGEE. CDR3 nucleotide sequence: TGTGCCAGCAGCGGTGACAGGGTCGACGGGGAGCTGTTTTTT. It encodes CASSGDRVDGELFF.

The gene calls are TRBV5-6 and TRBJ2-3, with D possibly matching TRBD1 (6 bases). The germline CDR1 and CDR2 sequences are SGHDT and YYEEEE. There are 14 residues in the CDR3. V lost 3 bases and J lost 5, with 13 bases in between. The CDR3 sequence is CASSSIGGIDTQYF. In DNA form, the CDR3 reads TGTGCCAGCAGCTCCATAGGGGGAATAGATACGCAGTATTTT.

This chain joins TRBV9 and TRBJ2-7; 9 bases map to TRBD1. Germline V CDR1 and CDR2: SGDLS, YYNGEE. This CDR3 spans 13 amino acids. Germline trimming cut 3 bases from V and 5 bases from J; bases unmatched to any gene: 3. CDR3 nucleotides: TGTGCCAGCAGCGGGGGACAGGGCGACGAGCAGTACTTC. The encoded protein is CASSGGQGDEQYF.

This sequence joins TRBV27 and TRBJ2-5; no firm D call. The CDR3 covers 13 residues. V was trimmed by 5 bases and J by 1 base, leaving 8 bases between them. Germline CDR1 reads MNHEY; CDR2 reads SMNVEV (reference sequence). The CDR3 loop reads CASSPRFQETQYF. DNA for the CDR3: TGTGCCAGCAGTCCCAGATTCCAAGAGACCCAGTACTTC.

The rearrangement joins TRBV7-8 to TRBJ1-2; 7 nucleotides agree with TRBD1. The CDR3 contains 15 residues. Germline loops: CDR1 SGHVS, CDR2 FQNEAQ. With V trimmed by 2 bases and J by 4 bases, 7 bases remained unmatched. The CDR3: CASSLNRGAAYGYTF. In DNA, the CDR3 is TGTGCCAGCAGCTTAAACAGGGGAGCCGCCTATGGCTACACCTTC.

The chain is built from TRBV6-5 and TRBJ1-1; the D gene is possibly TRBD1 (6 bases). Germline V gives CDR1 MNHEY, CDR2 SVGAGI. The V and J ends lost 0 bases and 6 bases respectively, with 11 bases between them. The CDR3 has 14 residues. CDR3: CASSYSSGVPEAFF. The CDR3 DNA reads TGTGCCAGCAGTTACTCCTCAGGGGTGCCTGAAGCTTTCTTT.

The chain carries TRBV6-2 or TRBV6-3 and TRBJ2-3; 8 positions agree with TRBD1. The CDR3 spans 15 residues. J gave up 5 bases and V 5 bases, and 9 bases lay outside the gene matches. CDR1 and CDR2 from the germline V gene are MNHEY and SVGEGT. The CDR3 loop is CASSRWTGQGDTQYF. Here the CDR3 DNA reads TGTGCCAGCAGTCGATGGACAGGGCAGGGAGATACGCAGTATTTT.

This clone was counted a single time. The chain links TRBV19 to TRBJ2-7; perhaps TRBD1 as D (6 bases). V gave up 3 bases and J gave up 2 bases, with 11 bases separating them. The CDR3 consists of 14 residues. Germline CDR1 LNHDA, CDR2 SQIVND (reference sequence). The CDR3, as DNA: TGTGCCAGTAGTATGGGTGGGGGCCCCTACGAGCAGTACTTC. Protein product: CASSMGGGPYEQYF. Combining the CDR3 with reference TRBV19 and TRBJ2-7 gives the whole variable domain DGGITQSPKYLFRKEGQNVTLSCEQNLNHDAMYWYRQDPGQGLRLIYYSQIVNDFQKGDIAEGYSVSREKKESFPLTVTSAQKNPTAFYLCASSMGGGPYEQYFGPGTRLTVT.

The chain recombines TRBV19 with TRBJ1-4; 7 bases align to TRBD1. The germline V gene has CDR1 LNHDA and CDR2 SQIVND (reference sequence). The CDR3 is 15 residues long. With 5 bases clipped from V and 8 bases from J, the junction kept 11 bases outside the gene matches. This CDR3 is CASSEKTGTAEKLFF. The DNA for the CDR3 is TGTGCCAGTAGTGAAAAGACAGGGACGGCCGAAAAACTGTTTTTT.

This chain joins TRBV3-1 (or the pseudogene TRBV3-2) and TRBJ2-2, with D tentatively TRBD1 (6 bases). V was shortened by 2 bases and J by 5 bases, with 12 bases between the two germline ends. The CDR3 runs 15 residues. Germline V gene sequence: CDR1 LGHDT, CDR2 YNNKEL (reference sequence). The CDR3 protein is CASSQPPQGTGELFF. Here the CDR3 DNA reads TGTGCCAGCAGCCAACCGCCCCAGGGGACCGGGGAGCTGTTTTTT.